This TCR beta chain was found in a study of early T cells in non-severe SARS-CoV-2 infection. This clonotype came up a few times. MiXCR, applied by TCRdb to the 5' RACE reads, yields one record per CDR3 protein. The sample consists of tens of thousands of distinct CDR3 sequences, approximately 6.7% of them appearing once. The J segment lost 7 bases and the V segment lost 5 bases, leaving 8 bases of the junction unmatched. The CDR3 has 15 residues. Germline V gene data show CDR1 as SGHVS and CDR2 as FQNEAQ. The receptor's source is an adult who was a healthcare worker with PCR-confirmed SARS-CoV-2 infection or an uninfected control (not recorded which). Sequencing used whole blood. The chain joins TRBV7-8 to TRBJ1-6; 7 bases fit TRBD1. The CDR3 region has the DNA TGTGCCAGCAGCCTAATGGGGACAGCAAATTCACCCCTCCACTTT. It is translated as CASSLMGTANSPLHF.